Listed below are T cell receptor beta chains from one sample, sequenced in a study of blood T cell repertoires in COVID-19. Sequencing was performed with immunoSEQ multiplex PCR; in TCRdb, only in-frame clones are kept and a portion is missing. The repertoire holds over 130,000 clones, approximately 86% seen once, with around 3.3% in the top ten. The sequenced sample consisted of peripheral blood. The receptors derive from a man in his 70s with acute or convalescent COVID-19. Both conserved end residues are part of each CDR3. The D gene is left open where the match is weak. Part of the rows lack a size; the others show once, few, many or a class for expanded clones.

TRBV9,.,15,TRBJ1-5,.,CASSVGGNSNQPQHF,TGTGCCAGCAGCGTGGGAGGAAATAGCAATCAGCCCCAGCATTTT
TRBV28,.,14,TRBJ2-3,.,CASTNARSTDTQYF,TGTGCCAGCACTAACGCGAGAAGCACAGATACGCAGTATTTT
TRBV11-2,.,14,TRBJ2-5,.,CASSLEIGVETQYF,TGTGCCAGCAGCTTAGAAATAGGGGTGGAGACCCAGTACTTC
TRBV7-3,.,16,TRBJ2-1,TRBD1,CASSSLPGQGQNEQFF,TGTGCCAGCAGCTCACTACCGGGACAGGGGCAAAATGAGCAGTTCTTC
TRBV23-1,.,13,TRBJ2-3,.,CASTFVAGDTQYF,TGCGCCAGCACCTTTGTAGCCGGAGATACGCAGTATTTT
TRBV7-2,.,14,TRBJ2-3,.,CASSSTISTDTQYF,TGTGCCAGCAGCTCGACAATAAGCACAGATACGCAGTATTTT
TRBV28,.,13,TRBJ1-1,.,CASSLPVNTEAFF,TGTGCCAGCAGTTTGCCAGTGAACACTGAAGCTTTCTTT
TRBV5-1,.,15,TRBJ1-6,TRBD1,CASSPGTDSNSPLHF,TGCGCCAGCAGCCCAGGGACAGATTCTAATTCACCCCTCCACTTT
TRBV6-5,.,13,TRBJ2-2,.,CASSYARSGELFF,TGTGCCAGCAGTTACGCTAGGTCCGGGGAGCTGTTTTTT
TRBV19,.,13,TRBJ1-5,.,CASSTDKNQPQHF,TGTGCCAGTAGTACTGACAAGAATCAGCCCCAGCATTTT
TRBV7-2,.,16,TRBJ2-2,.,CASSLAPKGAAGELFF,TGTGCCAGCAGCTTAGCGCCGAAAGGGGCCGCCGGGGAGCTGTTTTTT
TRBV2,few,14,TRBJ2-1,TRBD2,CASSLSGGINEQFF,TGTGCCAGCAGCCTTAGCGGGGGCATCAATGAGCAGTTCTTC
TRBV27,.,13,TRBJ2-3,.,CASTSRNTDTQYF,TGTGCCAGCACTAGCAGAAACACAGATACGCAGTATTTT
TRBV28,.,15,TRBJ2-7,TRBD2,CASSLGTSGSYEQYF,TGTGCCAGCAGTCTTGGGACTAGCGGATCCTACGAGCAGTACTTC
TRBV4-2,.,15,TRBJ2-1,TRBD1,CASSQLRQGGNEQFF,TGTGCCAGCAGCCAGCTTAGACAGGGGGGCAATGAGCAGTTCTTC
TRBV10-3,.,14,TRBJ2-5,TRBD1,CAINPTGAQETQYF,TGTGCCATCAACCCGACAGGGGCCCAAGAGACCCAGTACTTC
TRBV2,.,13,TRBJ1-5,.,CASTDSFNQPQHF,TGTGCCAGCACCGACAGTTTCAATCAGCCCCAGCATTTT
TRBV9,.,17,TRBJ2-5,TRBD2,CASSVANGLAGAETQYF,TGTGCCAGCAGCGTAGCTAACGGACTAGCGGGAGCAGAGACCCAGTACTTC
TRBV7-2,.,16,TRBJ2-1,TRBD2,CASSLTLAITYNEQFF,TGTGCCAGCAGCTTAACACTAGCGATAACCTACAATGAGCAGTTCTTC
TRBV18,.,12,TRBJ2-1,.,CASSPERNEQFF,TGTGCCAGCTCACCTGAGAGGAATGAGCAGTTCTTC
TRBV5-4,.,14,TRBJ2-7,TRBD1,CASSLLQGADEQYF,TGTGCCAGCAGCTTGTTACAGGGGGCGGACGAGCAGTACTTC
TRBV5-5,.,14,TRBJ1-6,.,CASSFATGNSPLHF,TGTGCCAGCAGCTTCGCAACAGGGAATTCACCCCTCCACTTT
TRBV19,.,15,TRBJ2-1,TRBD2,CASSIGLAGDNEQFF,TGTGCCAGTAGTATCGGACTAGCGGGGGACAATGAGCAGTTCTTC